This T cell receptor beta chain was identified during a study of OX40 agonist ivuxolimab in advanced cancers. About the research overall: Patients' therapy was ivuxolimab, an antibody that acts as an agonist of OX40 (CD134).

Assay used: immunoSEQ multiplex PCR; TCRdb lists only in-frame clones, some missing. The data hold about 40,000 clones, with around 92% observed a single time. V dropped 6 bases and J dropped 9; count of bases not matched to a gene: 15. This CDR3 is 15 amino acids long. The V gene's germline CDR1 is MNHEY and CDR2 SVGAGI. The sequence was collected from an adult with an advanced solid tumor such as melanoma, head and neck, liver or kidney cancer. The sample here was CD4+ or CD8+ T cells sorted from blood, taken in a trial of the OX40 agonist ivuxolimab. This sequence joins TRBV6-5 and TRBJ2-3; 7 bases fit TRBD1. The CDR3 DNA reads TGTGCCAGCAGCACAGGGGTCCCTTCCCATGGCACGCAGTATTTT. The encoded protein is CASSTGVPSHGTQYF.